The T cell receptor beta chain under discussion was sequenced for a study of T cells in Graves' hyperthyroidism and ophthalmopathy. Per germline, CDR1 SGHRS and CDR2 YFSETQ. The CDR3 sequence is 14 residues long. Trimming shortened V by 2 bases and J by 0 bases, and 5 bases separated the two germline ends. In this sample, this clonotype turned up many times. Researchers amplified the TCR beta CDR3 regions from RNA transcripts. The study used the HTBI primer set for a first-round RT-PCR of the TCR CDR3. TCRdb fed the multiplex PCR reads into MiXCR, producing one record per CDR3 protein. Among under 600,000 distinct CDR3 sequences, around 16% were seen once, and the ten largest hold around 3.5%.

The chain recombines TRBV5-1 with TRBJ2-2; D uncertain. Sample: blood. This clonotype originated in a woman between 40 and 50 years old with Graves' ophthalmopathy. Here the CDR3 reads CASSFGANTGELFF. Written as DNA, the CDR3 is TGCGCCAGCAGCTTTGGGGCGAACACCGGGGAGCTGTTTTTT.